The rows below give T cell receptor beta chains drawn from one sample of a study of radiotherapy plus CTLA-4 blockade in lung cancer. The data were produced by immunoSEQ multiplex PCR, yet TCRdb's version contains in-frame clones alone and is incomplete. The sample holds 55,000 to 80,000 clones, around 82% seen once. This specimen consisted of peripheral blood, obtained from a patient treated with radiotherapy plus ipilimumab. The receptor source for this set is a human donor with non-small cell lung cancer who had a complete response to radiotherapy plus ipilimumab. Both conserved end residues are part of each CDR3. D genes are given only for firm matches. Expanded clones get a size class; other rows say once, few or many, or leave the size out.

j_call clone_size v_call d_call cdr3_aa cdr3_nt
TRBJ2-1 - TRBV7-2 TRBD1 CASSYGTNRGEFF TGTGCCAGCAGCTACGGGACGAACAGGGGGGAGTTCTTC
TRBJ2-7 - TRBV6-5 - CASTRDTNTYEQYF TGTGCCAGTACCCGGGACACCAATACCTACGAGCAGTACTTC
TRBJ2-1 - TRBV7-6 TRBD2 CASSLELAGGGTYNEQFF TGTGCCAGCAGCTTAGAACTAGCGGGAGGCGGAACCTACAATGAGCAGTTCTTC
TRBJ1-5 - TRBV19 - CASSLWGTGRGNQPQHF TGTGCCAGTAGTTTATGGGGCACCGGACGTGGCAATCAGCCCCAGCATTTT
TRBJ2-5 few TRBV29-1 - CSVSSRQETQYF TGCAGCGTTAGTTCCAGGCAAGAGACCCAGTACTTC
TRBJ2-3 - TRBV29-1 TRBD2 CSVEEVAGGPRGNTQYF TGCAGCGTTGAAGAGGTAGCGGGAGGGCCGAGGGGGAATACGCAGTATTTT
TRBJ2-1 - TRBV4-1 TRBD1 CASSQFGTGPKLKEQFF TGCGCCAGCAGCCAATTTGGGACAGGTCCCAAATTAAAAGAGCAGTTCTTC
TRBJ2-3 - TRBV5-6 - CASSFGGSTDTQYF TGTGCCAGCAGCTTTGGGGGGAGCACAGATACGCAGTATTTT
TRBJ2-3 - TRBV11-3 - CASSPRGSADTQYF TGTGCCAGCAGCCCCCGGGGGTCCGCAGATACGCAGTATTTT
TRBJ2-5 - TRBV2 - CASSEVVETQYF TGTGCCAGCAGTGAAGTAGTAGAGACCCAGTACTTC